This entry describes one T cell receptor (beta chain). What it binds is not known. The data were taken from a study of CXCR3-negative and CXCR3-positive naive CD8 T cells. UMI-tagged TRB cDNA libraries were built via 5' RACE. TCRdb reprocessed the 5' RACE reads, with one entry per CDR3 protein and no DNA. The sample table sets out thousands of distinct CDR3 sequences. Findings and limits, study-wide: In CXCR3-positive naive cells, the TRB CDR3s were more hydrophobic than in CXCR3-negative naive cells.

The receptor comes from a human donor in good health. Some clones in this sample may be carry-over from other donors' samples. The sequencing sample was made of naive CXCR3- CD8+ T cells from blood. Subset: CD45RO-CCR7+CD27+CD95- naive CD8+ T cells lacking CXCR3 (TNR3-).

The CDR3 loop reads CASSEFLNYGYTF. The chain carries TRBV2 and TRBJ1-2. The CDR3 consists of 13 residues. CDR1 and CDR2 (germline): SNHLY, FYNNEI. The full variable domain, with the rest looked up from reference TRBV2 and TRBJ1-2, is EPEVTQTPSHQVTQMGQEVILRCVPISNHLYFYWYRQILGQKVEFLVSFYNNEISEKSEIFDDQFSVERPDGSNFTLKIRSTKLEDSAMYFCASSEFLNYGYTFGSGTRLTVV.